Each of the 8 T cell receptor beta chains below was sequenced from the same sample in a study of OX40 agonist ivuxolimab in advanced cancers. Assay: immunoSEQ multiplex PCR; the TCRdb copy retains only in-frame clones and omits some. The sample lists tens of thousands of clones; around 89% were seen once. The material was CD4+ or CD8+ T cells sorted from blood, obtained in a trial of the OX40 agonist ivuxolimab. The receptors here all came from an adult with an advanced solid tumor such as melanoma, head and neck, liver or kidney cancer.

The CDR3 is CASSVAAGAIQETQYF. CDR3 bases: TGTGCCAGCAGCGTAGCAGCGGGGGCCATCCAAGAGACCCAGTACTTC. The chain is built from TRBV9 and TRBJ2-5; TRBD2 matches at 8 bases. This CDR3 region has 16 residues. V lost 0 bases, J lost 1 base, and 5 bases stayed unmatched. Germline CDR1 reads SGDLS; CDR2 reads YYNGEE.

Here the CDR3 DNA reads TGTGCCAGCAGCTTAGTGCTGACCGGGGAGCTGTTTTTT. This codes for CASSLVLTGELFF. The chain combines TRBV7-2 with TRBJ2-2; unclear D gene. The germline gives CDR1 SGHTA, CDR2 FQGNSA. This CDR3 contains 13 residues. The V end was cut by 1 base, the J end by 5 bases, with 5 bases between. Using reference TRBV7-2 and TRBJ2-2 for the parts outside the CDR3, the full variable domain is GAGVSQSPSNKVTEKGKDVELRCDPISGHTALYWYRQSLGQGLEFLIYFQGNSAPDKSGLPSDRFSAERTGGSVSTLTIQRTQQEDSAVYLCASSLVLTGELFFGEGSRLTVL.

This sequence joins TRBV7-4 and TRBJ1-4; D uncertain. Germline CDR1 SGHVT, CDR2 SQSDAQ. V lost 3 bases and J 0 bases, leaving 5 bases between the germline ends. There are 14 residues in the CDR3. The CDR3 protein is CASSLGATNEKLFF. Written as DNA, the CDR3 is TGTGCCAGCAGCTTGGGTGCAACTAATGAAAAACTGTTTTTT. The entire variable domain, with the rest obtained from reference TRBV7-4 and TRBJ1-4, is as follows: GAGVSQSPRYKVAKRGRDVALRCDSISGHVTLYWYRQTLGQGSEVLTYSQSDAQRDKSGRPSGRFSAERPERSVSTLKIQRTEQGDSAVYLCASSLGATNEKLFFGSGTQLSVL.

This chain uses TRBV19 with TRBJ1-4; no clear D. The germline V gene has CDR1 LNHDA and CDR2 SQIVND (reference sequence). The CDR3 has 16 amino acids. V was cut by 4 bases and J by 1 base, with 13 bases left in between. CDR3 loop: CASSTPSLRTNEKLFF. For the CDR3, the DNA is TGTGCCAGTAGTACGCCGTCCCTGAGAACTAATGAAAAACTGTTTTTT.

J is TRBJ2-5 and V is TRBV9; 8 bases match TRBD1. Germline V gene sequence: CDR1 SGDLS, CDR2 YYNGEE. After removal of 3 bases from V and 6 bases from J, the junction contained 13 bases not matched to a gene. The CDR3 is 16 residues long. CDR3 nucleotides: TGTGCCAGCAGCGGGCGCGGGACAGGTAGTTTGCAGACCCAGTACTTC. Its translation is CASSGRGTGSLQTQYF.

The chain has TRBV29-1 and TRBJ2-3; D is undetermined. Trimming shortened V by 1 base and J by 1 base, and 9 bases separated the two germline ends. Germline V gene data show CDR1 as SQVTM and CDR2 as ANQGSEA. This CDR3 is built from 14 residues. CDR3 residues: CSVEALIRTDTQYF. The CDR3, as DNA: TGCAGCGTTGAAGCCCTAATCCGCACAGATACGCAGTATTTT.

The rearrangement links TRBV11-3 to TRBJ2-3; the match to TRBD2 covers 13 bases. J gave up 2 bases and V 4 bases, and 15 bases lay outside the gene matches. CDR1 SGHNT and CDR2 YENEEA come from the germline V gene. The CDR3 covers 20 residues. CDR3 DNA: TGTGCCAGCAGCTCGAACTTGGGACTAGCGGGACCAACAATCACAGATACGCAGTATTTT. Protein product: CASSSNLGLAGPTITDTQYF.

The chain carries TRBV10-3 and TRBJ2-1, with D possibly being TRBD2 (6 bases). The CDR3 runs 15 residues. Trimming took off 5 bases at V and 7 bases at J, with 18 bases between the two ends. From germline, CDR1 is ENHRY and CDR2 SYGVKD. CDR3 sequence reads: CAISTGERPQNEQFF. The CDR3 nucleotides are TGTGCCATCAGTACGGGGGAGCGGCCACAGAATGAGCAGTTCTTC.